The 18 T cell receptor beta chains below come from one sample, sequenced in a study of control samples from healthy donors and cancer patients. The protocol was immunoSEQ multiplex PCR, while the TCRdb copy is restricted to in-frame clones and leaves out a portion. The sample records hundreds of thousands of clones, over 75% being singletons. The sequenced sample was PBMCs. These receptors came from a woman in her sixties or seventies with lung cancer.

V is TRBV7-9 and J is TRBJ1-1, with D possibly TRBD1 on 5 matching bases. The CDR3 contains 15 residues. The germline V gene encodes CDR1 SEHNR and CDR2 FQNEAQ (reference sequence). V lost 5 bases, J lost 0 bases, and 13 bases lay in between. In nucleotides, the CDR3 is TGTGCCAGCAGCCCAGTTAAGGGACTGAACACTGAAGCTTTCTTT. Its protein is CASSPVKGLNTEAFF.

The genes are TRBV5-6 and TRBJ2-5; D remains ambiguous. The CDR3 runs 12 residues. V was clipped by 0 bases and J by 3 bases, with 3 bases between them. Germline values: CDR1 SGHDT, CDR2 YYEEEE. CDR3 DNA sequence: TGTGCCAGCAGCTTGGCCAAAGAGACCCAGTACTTC. Its translation is CASSLAKETQYF.

This chain connects TRBV7-2 to TRBJ2-1; no firm D call. The germline V and J ends were trimmed by 0 bases and 1 base, with 10 bases remaining between them. CDR3 length: 16 amino acids. The germline CDR1 and CDR2 sequences are SGHTA and FQGNSA. CDR3 residues: CASSLAFDMSYNEQFF. In nucleotides, the CDR3 is TGTGCCAGCAGCTTAGCCTTCGACATGTCCTACAATGAGCAGTTCTTC.

The chain joins TRBV7-3 to TRBJ2-3; D is perhaps TRBD1 (5 bases). Germline V CDR1 and CDR2: SGHTA, FQGTGA. Trimming removed 5 bases at V and 5 bases at J, with 17 bases between. The CDR3 consists of 15 residues. The CDR3 coding sequence is TGTGCCAGCAGCAAAACAGGCGCTGGCGAAGATACGCAGTATTTT. Protein sequence: CASSKTGAGEDTQYF.

The chain links TRBV4-1 to TRBJ2-7; 11 nucleotides align to TRBD2. The CDR3 extends over 14 amino acids. Germline values: CDR1 MGHRA, CDR2 YSYEKL. The trim removed 4 bases at V and 6 bases at J, leaving 5 bases unmatched. This CDR3 reads CASSPNSGGVEQYF. The CDR3 nucleotides are TGCGCCAGCAGCCCTAATAGCGGGGGGGTCGAGCAGTACTTC.

The chain carries TRBV5-6 and TRBJ2-7, with D possibly being TRBD2 (6 bases). The CDR3 runs to 13 residues. V was cut by 4 bases and J by 7 bases, with 15 bases left in between. Germline-derived CDR1 and CDR2 are SGHDT and YYEEEE. In nucleotides, the CDR3 is TGTGCCAGCAGCCCGGGACTTCTCGGGGAGCAGTACTTC. Encoded protein: CASSPGLLGEQYF. The entire variable domain, with the rest obtained from reference TRBV5-6 and TRBJ2-7, is as follows: DAGVTQSPTHLIKTRGQQVTLRCSPKSGHDTVSWYQQALGQGPQFIFQYYEEEERQRGNFPDRFSGHQFPNYSSELNVNALLLGDSALYLCASSPGLLGEQYFGPGTRLTVT.

This chain links TRBV24-1 with TRBJ2-7, with D perhaps matching TRBD2 (5 bases). The CDR3 is 14 amino acids. V lost 2 bases and J lost 2, with 9 bases in between. Germline-derived CDR1 and CDR2 are KGHDR and SFDVKD. CDR3: CATSDSSGAYEQYF. DNA of the CDR3: TGTGCCACCAGTGATTCCTCCGGGGCCTACGAGCAGTACTTC.

V is TRBV3-1 (or the pseudogene TRBV3-2) and J is TRBJ1-2; 10 nucleotides agree with TRBD1. The germline V gene encodes CDR1 LGHDT and CDR2 YNNKEL (reference sequence). The CDR3 has 16 residues. V shed 0 bases and J 8 bases; nucleotides not matched to a gene: 9. CDR3 sequence reads: CASSQDRGQGTGGYTF. CDR3 nucleotide sequence: TGTGCCAGCAGCCAAGATCGGGGACAGGGGACTGGGGGCTACACCTTC.

The V and J genes are TRBV2 and TRBJ2-6; D may match TRBD1 or TRBD2 (5 bases each). Trimming pared 8 bases from V and 0 bases from J, leaving 14 bases between. CDR3 length: 16 residues. CDR1 is SNHLY and CDR2 is FYNNEI in the germline V gene. CDR3 DNA sequence: TGTGCCAGCCGCCGGGACGGAGCCTCTGGGGCCAACGTCCTGACTTTC. Translation gives CASRRDGASGANVLTF.

V is TRBV27 and J is TRBJ2-1; D is perhaps TRBD2 (6 bases). Germline V gene lookup returns CDR1 MNHEY and CDR2 SMNVEV (reference sequence). V dropped 2 bases and J dropped 0 bases, with 8 bases sitting between them. The CDR3 spans 15 residues. CDR3 loop: CASSLGGVSYNEQFF. In DNA form, the CDR3 reads TGTGCCAGCAGTTTAGGCGGGGTCTCCTACAATGAGCAGTTCTTC.

Only a few counts were recorded for this clone. The chain joins TRBV19 to TRBJ1-1, with D possibly TRBD1 on 5 matching bases. V gave up 3 bases and J gave up 3 bases, with 11 bases separating them. Germline V lookup: CDR1 LNHDA, CDR2 SQIVND (reference sequence). The CDR3 contains 14 residues. In DNA form, the CDR3 reads TGTGCCAGTAGTATGGGACGGATCCACACTGAAGCTTTCTTT. This translates into CASSMGRIHTEAFF.

In this sample, this clone turned up once. V is TRBV2 and J is TRBJ2-7, with TRBD2 as a possible D gene (6 bases). The V gene lost 5 bases and the J gene lost 4 bases, with 15 bases spanning the gap. The germline gives CDR1 SNHLY, CDR2 FYNNEI. The CDR3 is 14 residues long. The CDR3 spells CASSFGDRGYEQYF. In DNA, the CDR3 is TGTGCCAGCAGTTTCGGGGACCGGGGGTACGAGCAGTACTTC. The full variable domain, rest sourced from reference TRBV2 and TRBJ2-7, is EPEVTQTPSHQVTQMGQEVILRCVPISNHLYFYWYRQILGQKVEFLVSFYNNEISEKSEIFDDQFSVERPDGSNFTLKIRSTKLEDSAMYFCASSFGDRGYEQYFGPGTRLTVT.

CDR3: CASSLGTSGEQFF. The CDR3 DNA reads as TGTGCCAGCAGCCTGGGGACTAGCGGTGAGCAGTTCTTC. The chain carries TRBV3-1 (or the pseudogene TRBV3-2) and TRBJ2-1, with TRBD2 matching 11 bases. Germline V lookup: CDR1 LGHDT, CDR2 YNNKEL (reference sequence). V shed 4 bases, J shed 9 bases, and the junction held 2 bases outside the gene matches. The CDR3 has 13 residues.

V gene TRBV10-3 combines with J gene TRBJ1-1; possibly TRBD1 for D (6 bases). This CDR3 has 14 residues. The ends were cut back, 6 bases at V and 0 bases at J, with 11 bases in the middle. Germline loops: CDR1 ENHRY, CDR2 SYGVKD. This CDR3 is CAISQTGMNTEAFF. For the CDR3, the DNA is TGTGCCATCAGCCAGACAGGCATGAACACTGAAGCTTTCTTT.

As for this clone: This sample also contains other DNA sequences that code for the same CDR3. The chain joins TRBV5-1 to TRBJ2-3, with unresolved D. Germline values: CDR1 SGHRS, CDR2 YFSETQ. The CDR3 covers 12 residues. V lost 4 bases and J lost 5, with 8 bases in between. CDR3 sequence reads: CASSPRGDTQYF. In DNA form, the CDR3 reads TGCGCCAGCAGCCCCCGAGGAGATACGCAGTATTTT.

CDR3: CASSPRTPAANEKLFF. Written as DNA, the CDR3 is TGTGCCAGCTCACCACGGACCCCAGCAGCTAATGAAAAACTGTTTTTT. The V call is TRBV18, the J call TRBJ1-4; D not resolved. This CDR3 region has 16 residues. V lost 1 base and J lost 3, with 12 bases in between. Germline-derived CDR1 and CDR2 are KGHSH and LQKENI.

The rearrangement joins TRBV7-2 to TRBJ2-1; D might be TRBD2 (6 bases). V was shortened by 7 bases and J by 6 bases, with 16 bases between the two germline ends. This CDR3 has 14 residues. The germline gives CDR1 SGHTA, CDR2 FQGNSA. In DNA form, the CDR3 reads TGTGCCAGCACCCCCCTAGTAGCGGCCAATGAGCAGTTCTTC. This encodes CASTPLVAANEQFF.

This clone was recorded only once. This chain joins TRBV24-1 and TRBJ2-3, with D unresolved. The germline V gene encodes CDR1 KGHDR and CDR2 SFDVKD. This CDR3 comprises 14 residues. The V and J ends lost 1 base and 1 base respectively, with 5 bases between them. Here the CDR3 DNA reads TGTGCCACCAGTGATTTTCAGGGCACAGATACGCAGTATTTT. The encoded protein is CATSDFQGTDTQYF.